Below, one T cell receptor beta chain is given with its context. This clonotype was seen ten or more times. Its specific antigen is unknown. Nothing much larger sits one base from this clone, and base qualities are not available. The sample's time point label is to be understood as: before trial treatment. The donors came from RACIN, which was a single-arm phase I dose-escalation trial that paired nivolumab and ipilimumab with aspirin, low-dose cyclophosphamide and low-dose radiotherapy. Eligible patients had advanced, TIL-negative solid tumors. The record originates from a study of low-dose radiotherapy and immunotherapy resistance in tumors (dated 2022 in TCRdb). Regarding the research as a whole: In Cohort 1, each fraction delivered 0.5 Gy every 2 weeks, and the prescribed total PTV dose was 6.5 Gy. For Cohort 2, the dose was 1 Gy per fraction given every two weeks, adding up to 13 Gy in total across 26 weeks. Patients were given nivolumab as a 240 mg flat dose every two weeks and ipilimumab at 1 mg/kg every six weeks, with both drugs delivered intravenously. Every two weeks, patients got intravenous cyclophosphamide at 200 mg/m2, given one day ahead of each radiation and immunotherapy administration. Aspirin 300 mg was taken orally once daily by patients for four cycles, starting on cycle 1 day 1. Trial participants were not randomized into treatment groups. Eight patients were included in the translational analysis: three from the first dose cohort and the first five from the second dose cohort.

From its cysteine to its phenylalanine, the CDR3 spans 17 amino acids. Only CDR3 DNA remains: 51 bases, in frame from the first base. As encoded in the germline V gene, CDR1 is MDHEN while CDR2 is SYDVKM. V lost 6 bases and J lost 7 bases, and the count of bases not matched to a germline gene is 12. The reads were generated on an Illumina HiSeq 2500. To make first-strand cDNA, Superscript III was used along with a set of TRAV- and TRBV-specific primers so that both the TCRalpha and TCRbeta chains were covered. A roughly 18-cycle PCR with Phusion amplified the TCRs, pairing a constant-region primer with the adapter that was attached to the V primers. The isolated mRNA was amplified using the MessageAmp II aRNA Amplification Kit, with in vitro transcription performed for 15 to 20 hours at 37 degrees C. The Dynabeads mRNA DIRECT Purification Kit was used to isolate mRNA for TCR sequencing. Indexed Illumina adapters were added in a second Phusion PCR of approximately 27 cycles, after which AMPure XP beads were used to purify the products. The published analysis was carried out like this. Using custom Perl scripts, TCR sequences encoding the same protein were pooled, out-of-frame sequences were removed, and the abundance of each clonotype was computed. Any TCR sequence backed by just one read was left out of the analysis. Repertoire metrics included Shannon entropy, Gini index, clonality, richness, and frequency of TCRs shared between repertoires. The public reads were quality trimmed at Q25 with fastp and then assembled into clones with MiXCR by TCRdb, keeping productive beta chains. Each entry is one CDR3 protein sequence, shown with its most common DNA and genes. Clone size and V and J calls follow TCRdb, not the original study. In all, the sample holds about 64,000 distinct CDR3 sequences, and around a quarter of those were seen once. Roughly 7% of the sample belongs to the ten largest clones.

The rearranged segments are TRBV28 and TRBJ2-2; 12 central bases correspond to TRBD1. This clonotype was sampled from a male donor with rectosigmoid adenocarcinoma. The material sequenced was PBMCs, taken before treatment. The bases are TGTGCCAGCAGGCCATCCGGGACAGGGGGCGCTGACGGGGAGCTGTTTTTT. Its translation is CASRPSGTGGADGELFF.